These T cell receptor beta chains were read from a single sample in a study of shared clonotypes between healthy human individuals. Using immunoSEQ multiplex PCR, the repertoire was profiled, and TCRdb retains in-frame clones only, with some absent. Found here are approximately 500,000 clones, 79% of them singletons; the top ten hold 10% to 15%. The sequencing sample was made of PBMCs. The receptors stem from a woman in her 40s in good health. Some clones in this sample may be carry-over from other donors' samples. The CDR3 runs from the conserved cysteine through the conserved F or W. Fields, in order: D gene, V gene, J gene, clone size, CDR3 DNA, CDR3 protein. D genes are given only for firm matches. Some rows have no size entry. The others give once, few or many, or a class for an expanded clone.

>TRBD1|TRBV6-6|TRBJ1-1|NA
TGTGCCAGCAGTTACTCGGACAGGGGGCTTACTGAAGCTTTCTTT
CASSYSDRGLTEAFF
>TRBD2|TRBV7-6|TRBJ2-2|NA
TGTGCCAGCAGCTTGAACTCACGGACTAGCGGAACGAACACCGGGGAGCTGTTTTTT
CASSLNSRTSGTNTGELFF
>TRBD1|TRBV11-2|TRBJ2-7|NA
TGTGCCAGCAGCGGACAGAGGGACAGCCTAACTCTATCCTACGAGCAGTACTTC
CASSGQRDSLTLSYEQYF
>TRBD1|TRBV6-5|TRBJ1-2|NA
TGTGCCAGCAGTACCGGGACAGGGATGAATGGCTACACCTTC
CASSTGTGMNGYTF
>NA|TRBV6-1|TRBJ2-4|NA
TGTGCCAGCAGTGAGTCTCGTACAGCCAAAAACATTCAGTACTTC
CASSESRTAKNIQYF
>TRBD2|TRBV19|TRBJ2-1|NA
TGTGCCAGTAGTGCGACAACCGGGACTAGCGGTTACAATGAGCAGTTCTTC
CASSATTGTSGYNEQFF
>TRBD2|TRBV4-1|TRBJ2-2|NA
TGCGCCAGCGGGGGGACTAGCGGGAGGGCCGGCCCAACCGGGGAGCTGTTTTTT
CASGGTSGRAGPTGELFF
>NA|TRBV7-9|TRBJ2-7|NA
TGTGCCAGCAGCTTACAAGGCAGGCTAGGTTCCTACGAGCAGTACTTC
CASSLQGRLGSYEQYF
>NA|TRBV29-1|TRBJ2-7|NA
TGCAGCGTTGAAGGTGGGGGCTCGCGGTACGAGCAGTACTTC
CSVEGGGSRYEQYF
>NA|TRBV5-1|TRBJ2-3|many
TGCGCCAGCAGCCGGGAGTACTCCACAGATACGCAGTATTTT
CASSREYSTDTQYF
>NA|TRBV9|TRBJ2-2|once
TGTGCCAGCAGCGCTCTAGGGGGGAGGTACACCGGGGAGCTGTTTTTT
CASSALGGRYTGELFF
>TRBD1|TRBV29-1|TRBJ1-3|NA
TGCAGCGTTGGTCCGGCAGGGGGAAGGGGAAACACCATATATTTT
CSVGPAGGRGNTIYF
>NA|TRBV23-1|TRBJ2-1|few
TGCGCCAGCAGTCCCTTAACAGGGAGAGATGAGCAGTTCTTC
CASSPLTGRDEQFF
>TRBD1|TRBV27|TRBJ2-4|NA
TGTGCCAGCAGTGTAGGACAGGGAATAAACATTCAGTACTTC
CASSVGQGINIQYF
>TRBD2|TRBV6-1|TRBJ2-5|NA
TGTGCCAGCAGTGAACAGCGGGGGGAGACCCAGTACTTC
CASSEQRGETQYF
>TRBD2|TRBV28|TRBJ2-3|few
TGTGCCAGCAGTGGTAATGCGGGGGTCACAGATACGCAGTATTTT
CASSGNAGVTDTQYF
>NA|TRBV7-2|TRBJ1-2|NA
TGTGCCAGCAGCTTACCTACAGGAAACTATGGCTACACCTTC
CASSLPTGNYGYTF
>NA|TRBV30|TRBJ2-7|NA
TGTGCCTGGAGTGTAGGCTACTCCTACGAGCAGTACTTC
CAWSVGYSYEQYF
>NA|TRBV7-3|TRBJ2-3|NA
TGTGCCAGCAGCTTATATAGGACAGATACGCAGTATTTT
CASSLYRTDTQYF
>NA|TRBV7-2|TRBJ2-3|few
TGTGCCAGCAGCTCCACAAGGGGGGCTGGAGATACGCAGTATTTT
CASSSTRGAGDTQYF
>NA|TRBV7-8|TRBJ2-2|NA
TGTGCCAGCAGCCCCCATGCGGAGAACACCGGGGAGCTGTTTTTT
CASSPHAENTGELFF
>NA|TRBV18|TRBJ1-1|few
TGTGCCAGCTCGACAACACAGAACACTGAAGCTTTCTTT
CASSTTQNTEAFF
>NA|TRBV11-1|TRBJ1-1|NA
TGTGCCAGCAGCTTACGAAACCGGGAGATAGGCACTGAAGCTTTCTTT
CASSLRNREIGTEAFF
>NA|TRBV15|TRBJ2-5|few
TGTGCCACCAGCAGAGGACGACCCCAAGAGACCCAGTACTTC
CATSRGRPQETQYF
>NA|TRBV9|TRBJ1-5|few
TGTGCCAGCAGCGCCGACGGGGATCAGCCCCAGCATTTT
CASSADGDQPQHF
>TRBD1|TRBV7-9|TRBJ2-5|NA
TGTGCCAGCAGCCCCTACGGGACAGGGGAAGAGACCCAGTACTTC
CASSPYGTGEETQYF
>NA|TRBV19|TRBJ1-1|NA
TGTGCCAGTTCCGCTGGAGGTTACACTGAAGCTTTCTTT
CASSAGGYTEAFF
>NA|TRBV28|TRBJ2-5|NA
TGTGCCAGCAGGACCACAGGGCGAGAGACCCAGTACTTC
CASRTTGRETQYF
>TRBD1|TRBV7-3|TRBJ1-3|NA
TGTGCCAGCAGCTTAAATGCAGGGGGCAACGGAAACACCATATATTTT
CASSLNAGGNGNTIYF
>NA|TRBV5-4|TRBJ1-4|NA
TGCGCCAGCAGCGGGACCCTTAATGAAAAACTGTTTTTT
CASSGTLNEKLFF
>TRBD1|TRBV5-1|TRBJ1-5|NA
TGCGCCAGCAGCCCGGGACAGCAAAATCAGCCCCAGCATTTT
CASSPGQQNQPQHF
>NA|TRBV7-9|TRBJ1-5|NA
TGTGCCAGCAGCTTAGCGGCGGACAGGCCCCAGCATTTT
CASSLAADRPQHF
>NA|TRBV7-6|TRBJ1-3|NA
TGTGCCAGCAGCTTCCAGGGGATCTCTGGAAACACCATATATTTT
CASSFQGISGNTIYF
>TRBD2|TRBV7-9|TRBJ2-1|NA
TGTGCCAGCAGCTCTAGCGGGAGGGCTTGGAATGAGCAGTTCTTC
CASSSSGRAWNEQFF
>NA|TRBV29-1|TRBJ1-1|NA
TGCAGCGTTGGCTCGGGCTGGGGCATGAACACTGAAGCTTTCTTT
CSVGSGWGMNTEAFF
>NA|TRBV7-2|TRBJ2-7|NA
TGTGCCAGCAGCTCATGGGGCAGGGTTGGGCGAACCTACGAGCAGTACTTC
CASSSWGRVGRTYEQYF
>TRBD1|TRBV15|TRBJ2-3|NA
TGTGCCACCAGCAGAAGGGACAGGGACACAGATACGCAGTATTTT
CATSRRDRDTDTQYF
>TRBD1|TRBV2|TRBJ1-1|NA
TGTGCCAGCAGAGCAGACAGGGCTTTCACTGAAGCTTTCTTT
CASRADRAFTEAFF
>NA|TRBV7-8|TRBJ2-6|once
TGTGCCAGCAGCTCCGGGACCGCGAGCTCTGGGGCCAACGTCCTGACTTTC
CASSSGTASSGANVLTF